The 25 T cell receptor beta chains listed next were all sequenced from one sample in a study of CD8+CD57+ T cells in acquired aplastic anemia. Whoever was chosen for sequencing had shown CD8+CD57+ cell expansion by flow cytometry. Investigators profiled TCR beta VDJ and CDR3 from genomic DNA template. TCRdb recomputed calls from the reads with MiXCR, one row per CDR3 protein. The sample has about 190,000 distinct CDR3 sequences; 48% are singletons. Sequences were obtained from sorted CD4+, CD8+, or CD8+CD57+ T cells (not recorded which) from PBMCs. These receptors all come from a human donor with aplastic anemia.

This chain connects TRBV29-1 to TRBJ2-5; 12 bases line up with TRBD2. The CDR3 spans 15 residues. Germline values: CDR1 SQVTM, CDR2 ANQGSEA. CDR3 sequence reads: CSVPLLAGGPETQYF. CDR3 nucleotides: TGCAGTGTCCCGTTACTAGCGGGGGGTCCAGAGACCCAGTACTTC.

The chain has TRBV2 and TRBJ2-6; D possibly corresponds to TRBD1 (6 bases). Trimming took 6 bases from V and 4 from J, leaving 13 bases between them. The CDR3 loop spans 15 amino acids. Germline V CDR1 and CDR2: SNHLY, FYNNEI. The CDR3 reads CASSIDRSGANVLTF. DNA of the CDR3: TGTGCCAGCAGCATCGACAGGTCCGGGGCCAACGTCCTGACTTTC.

The CDR3 bases are TGCAGTGCTAGAGCCAGCGGGGACGCGGTCGGGGAGCTGTTTTTT. Its protein is CSARASGDAVGELFF. V gene TRBV20-1 combines with J gene TRBJ2-2; 7 bases align to TRBD2. Germline values: CDR1 DFQATT, CDR2 SNEGSKA (reference sequence). V lost 1 base, J lost 7 bases, and 9 bases stayed unmatched. The CDR3 runs to 15 residues.

This clonotype has only a few counts. The chain is built from TRBV29-1 and TRBJ2-1; no reliable D call. Germline CDR1 reads SQVTM; CDR2 reads ANQGSEA. V lost 2 bases to trimming and J lost 8 bases, with 10 bases between them. The CDR3 sequence is 12 residues long. The CDR3 loop is CSVEWVGDEQFF. The CDR3 region has the DNA TGCAGCGTTGAATGGGTGGGCGATGAGCAGTTCTTC.

The rearrangement uses TRBV24-1 and TRBJ2-7; perhaps TRBD1 as D (6 bases). Germline assignment: CDR1 KGHDR and CDR2 SFDVKD. This CDR3 spans 15 amino acids. Trimming took off 4 bases at V and 2 bases at J, with 14 bases between the two ends. Here the CDR3 DNA reads TGTGCCACCAGTGACTCCAGGGGCCTCCCCTACGAGCAGTACTTC. It codes for CATSDSRGLPYEQYF.

The chain's CDR3 is CASGLRRDASMAQYF. The CDR3 DNA reads as TGTGCTAGTGGTTTGAGGCGGGATGCGTCAATGGCGCAGTACTTC. The gene calls are TRBV12-5 and TRBJ2-7, with TRBD2 as a possible D gene (6 bases). V was pared by 2 bases and J by 9 bases, with 20 bases between. The CDR3 is made up of 15 amino acids. In germline, CDR1 is LGHNT, CDR2 FRNRAP. The full variable domain, with the rest looked up from reference TRBV12-5 and TRBJ2-7, is DARVTQTPRHKVTEMGQEVTMRCQPILGHNTVFWYRQTMMQGLELLAYFRNRAPLDDSGMPKDRFSAEMPDATLATLKIQPSEPRDSAVYFCASGLRRDASMAQYFGPGTRLTVT.

This clonotype was counted once. The chain uses TRBV20-1 and TRBJ2-7, with 12 bases identical to TRBD2. Germline lookup yields CDR1 DFQATT and CDR2 SNEGSKA (reference sequence). V dropped 6 bases and J dropped 7; count of bases not matched to a gene: 7. The CDR3 runs to 13 residues. The CDR3 reads CSAGLAGRYEQYF. CDR3 DNA: TGCAGTGCCGGACTAGCGGGAAGGTATGAGCAGTACTTC.

This chain joins TRBV5-1 and TRBJ2-1, with TRBD2 identical over 12 bases. Germline V gene sequence: CDR1 SGHRS, CDR2 YFSETQ. This CDR3 contains 16 residues. The V and J ends lost 4 bases and 6 bases, in that order; junction bases with no gene match: 8. The CDR3: CASSIAGTSGSNEQFF. The CDR3 bases are TGCGCCAGCAGCATTGCCGGGACTAGCGGGTCCAATGAGCAGTTCTTC.

In its sample, this clonotype was seen a few times. CDR3 coding DNA: TGTGCCAGCAGCAAACCCCCCCTTTCGGAGCGGGAGACCCAGTACTTC. It specifies CASSKPPLSERETQYF. The V call is TRBV3-1, the J call TRBJ2-5, with D possibly TRBD2 on 5 matching bases. The CDR3 spans 16 residues. V gave up 5 bases and J gave up 5 bases, with 21 bases separating them. The V gene's germline CDR1 is LGHDT and CDR2 YNNKEL (reference sequence).

This clonotype appeared a few times. It is unclear where the CDR3 begins or ends on the DNA, so no DNA is shown, and the CDR3 is as TCRdb lists it. The chain combines TRBV27 with TRBJ1-1; the table's D call TRBD1 went unverified against the DNA. Germline assignment: CDR1 MNHEY and CDR2 SMNVEV (reference sequence). A total of 13 residues make up the CDR3, ends included. The CDR3 spells CASSFGAGSVAFF.

Concerning this clonotype itself: This may be a read error, as it is one base from a much larger clone. This chain uses TRBV6-2 or TRBV6-3 with TRBJ2-1, with D uncertain. This CDR3 spans 11 amino acids. CDR1 and CDR2 (germline): MNHEY, SVGEGT. The CDR3 spells CTSSSFNEQFF. Here the CDR3 DNA reads TGTACCAGCAGCAGTTTCAATGAGCAGTTCTTC.

This clonotype showed up many times. V is TRBV12-5 and J is TRBJ2-5, with TRBD2 identical over 7 bases. This CDR3 is built from 14 residues. Germline CDR1 LGHNT, CDR2 FRNRAP. After removal of 4 bases from V and 4 bases from J, the junction contained 6 bases not matched to a gene. The CDR3 nucleotides read TGTGCTAGTGGTTCCCAGCGCGGGAGAGAGACCCAGTACTTC. Encoded protein: CASGSQRGRETQYF.

This clonotype was counted many times. The rearrangement joins TRBV5-1 to TRBJ2-7; 9 bases match TRBD1. The CDR3 has 16 residues. Germline V lookup: CDR1 SGHRS, CDR2 YFSETQ. With V trimmed by 3 bases and J by 9 bases, 16 bases remained unmatched. The CDR3 nucleotides read TGCGCCAGCAGCTCGGATACCGGGACAGGGATATTAGGGCAGTACTTC. Encoded protein: CASSSDTGTGILGQYF.

The chain links TRBV6-1 to TRBJ1-5; 9 nucleotides match TRBD1. Trimming removed 6 bases from V and 2 bases from J; junction bases left unmatched: 11. The germline V gene encodes CDR1 MNHNS and CDR2 SASEGT. This CDR3 is 17 amino acids long. The DNA for the CDR3 is TGTGCCAGCAGGGGATTGGACAGGGGATTTGGCAATCAGCCCCAGCATTTT. Its translation is CASRGLDRGFGNQPQHF.

At least ten counts were recorded for this clonotype. The gene calls are TRBV27 and TRBJ2-1; no clear D. The germline gives CDR1 MNHEY, CDR2 SMNVEV (reference sequence). Trimming left V 5 bases short and J 6 bases short, with 5 bases between. The CDR3 sequence is 11 residues long. In DNA, the CDR3 is TGTGCCAGCAGTCTTGGCAATGAGCAGTTCTTC. Protein sequence: CASSLGNEQFF.

The chain is built from TRBV2 and TRBJ2-7; 7 bases are a match to TRBD2. The junction had 6 bases not matched to a gene; V was cut back by 6 bases and J by 4 bases. The germline gives CDR1 SNHLY, CDR2 FYNNEI. This CDR3 has 13 residues. CDR3 nucleotides: TGTGCCAGCAGGGGCGAAGCGGGGTACGAGCAGTACTTC. As protein: CASRGEAGYEQYF.

The chain is built from TRBV12-3 or TRBV12-4 and TRBJ2-1, with 7 bases aligning to TRBD1. V was clipped by 8 bases and J by 6 bases; unmatched bases: 16. CDR3 size: 16 residues. The CDR3 DNA reads as TGTGCCAGCGAATTAGGGTGGTCAGGGGGTCGCAATGAGCAGTTCTTC. Translating gives CASELGWSGGRNEQFF.

This clonotype was detected only a few times. This chain connects TRBV6-2 or TRBV6-3 to TRBJ1-5; D remains ambiguous. This CDR3 comprises 16 residues. The V gene's germline CDR1 is MNHEY and CDR2 SVGEGT. The germline V and J ends were trimmed by 2 bases and 4 bases, with 15 bases remaining between them. This CDR3 is CASSYLVPIGNQPQHF. The CDR3 region has the DNA TGTGCCAGCAGTTACCTTGTCCCCATCGGGAATCAGCCCCAGCATTTT.

At least ten counts were recorded for this clonotype. The chain's CDR3 is CASSAVTGDFNYGYTF. In DNA, the CDR3 is TGCGCCAGCAGCGCAGTGACAGGAGACTTTAACTATGGCTACACCTTC. This chain joins TRBV5-1 and TRBJ1-2, with a weak D call TRBD1 (6 bases). Germline V gene lookup returns CDR1 SGHRS and CDR2 YFSETQ. The CDR3 spans 16 residues. Trimming removed 4 bases from V and 1 base from J, with 17 bases in between.

The chain is built from TRBV29-1 and TRBJ2-3; D may correspond to TRBD1 or TRBD2 (5 bases each). Per germline, CDR1 SQVTM and CDR2 ANQGSEA. The germline V and J ends were trimmed by 8 bases and 0 bases, with 18 bases remaining between them. The CDR3 totals 15 residues. The CDR3 region is CSIRDGSLSTDTQYF. The CDR3 DNA reads as TGCAGCATCCGGGACGGATCGCTTAGCACAGATACGCAGTATTTT.

The chain is built from TRBV20-1 and TRBJ2-1; D not resolved. The CDR3 sequence is 13 residues long. Trimming stripped 7 bases from V and 3 bases from J, with 13 bases between. Germline CDR1 DFQATT, CDR2 SNEGSKA (reference sequence). This chain's CDR3 is CSVRFPFYNEQFF. In DNA form, the CDR3 reads TGCAGTGTGCGGTTCCCGTTCTACAATGAGCAGTTCTTC.

This clonotype was seen a handful of times. The chain combines TRBV10-3 with TRBJ2-5; D unresolved. The CDR3 totals 13 residues. In germline, CDR1 is ENHRY, CDR2 SYGVKD. The V end lost 6 bases, the J end lost 0 bases, and 8 bases lay between the germline ends. The CDR3 here is CAISAAHQETQYF. The DNA of the CDR3 is TGTGCCATCAGCGCGGCCCACCAAGAGACCCAGTACTTC.

The CDR3 DNA reads TGCAGTGCTACGAGGACGGTGAACACTGAAGCTTTCTTT. Its translation: CSATRTVNTEAFF. This chain connects TRBV20-1 to TRBJ1-1; no definite D call. Trimming left V 4 bases short and J 0 bases short, with 9 bases between. The germline V gene has CDR1 DFQATT and CDR2 SNEGSKA (reference sequence). This CDR3 comprises 13 residues.

At least ten counts were recorded for this clonotype. The rearrangement uses TRBV7-2 and TRBJ1-2; D is perhaps TRBD1 (5 bases). This CDR3 has 15 amino acids. Trimming stripped 0 bases from V and 7 bases from J, with 15 bases between. The germline CDR1 and CDR2 sequences are SGHTA and FQGNSA. The CDR3 is CASSLAHGAQGGYTF. The CDR3 bases are TGTGCCAGCAGCTTAGCTCATGGGGCTCAGGGTGGCTACACCTTC. The whole variable domain, remainder taken from reference TRBV7-2 and TRBJ1-2, is GAGVSQSPSNKVTEKGKDVELRCDPISGHTALYWYRQSLGQGLEFLIYFQGNSAPDKSGLPSDRFSAERTGGSVSTLTIQRTQQEDSAVYLCASSLAHGAQGGYTFGSGTRLTVV.

The rearrangement joins TRBV2 to TRBJ2-1; TRBD1 agrees at 9 bases. This CDR3 has 15 amino acids. CDR1 SNHLY and CDR2 FYNNEI come from the germline V gene. Trimming removed 6 bases from V and 9 bases from J; junction bases left unmatched: 12. CDR3 residues: CASRGTGQGICEQFF. The CDR3 nucleotides read TGTGCCAGCAGGGGGACAGGGCAGGGGATTTGTGAGCAGTTCTTC.